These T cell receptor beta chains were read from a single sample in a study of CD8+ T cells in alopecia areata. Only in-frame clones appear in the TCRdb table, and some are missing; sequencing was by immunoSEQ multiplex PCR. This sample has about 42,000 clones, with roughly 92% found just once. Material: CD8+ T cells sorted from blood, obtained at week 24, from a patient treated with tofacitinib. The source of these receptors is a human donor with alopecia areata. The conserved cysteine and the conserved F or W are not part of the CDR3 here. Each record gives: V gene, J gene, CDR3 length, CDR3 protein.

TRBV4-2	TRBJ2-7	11	ASSGGLSYEQY
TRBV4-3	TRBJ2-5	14	ASSQDWDRGLETQY
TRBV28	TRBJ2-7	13	ASTPSTGGSYEQY
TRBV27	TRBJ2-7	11	ASSLRAPYEQY
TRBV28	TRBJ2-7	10	ASRRDIYEQY
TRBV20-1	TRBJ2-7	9	SAPQGYEQY
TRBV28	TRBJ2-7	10	ASSFSAYEQY
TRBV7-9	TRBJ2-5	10	ASSLVEETQY
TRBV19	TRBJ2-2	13	ASSRTGANTGELF
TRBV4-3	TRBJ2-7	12	ASSQHRVSYEQY
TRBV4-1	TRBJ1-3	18	ASSQRRLGREKSSGNTIY
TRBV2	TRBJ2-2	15	ASSENFGVGNTGELF
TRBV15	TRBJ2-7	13	ATSGGQGVSYEQY
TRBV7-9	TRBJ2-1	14	ASSPTRTSLYNEQF
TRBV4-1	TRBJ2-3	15	ASSQGIRGTGTDTQY
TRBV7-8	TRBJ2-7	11	ASSYSDSNEQY
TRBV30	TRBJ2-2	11	AWNGGNTGELF
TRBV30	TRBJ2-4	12	ACARQDPKNIQY
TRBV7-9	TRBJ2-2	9	ASSLISELF
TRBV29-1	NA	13	SVEPTDSQAYEQY
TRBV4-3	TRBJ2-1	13	ASSPGTSPYNEQF
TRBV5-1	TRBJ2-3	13	ASSLGQEITDTQY
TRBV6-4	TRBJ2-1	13	ASSQSPSSYNEQF
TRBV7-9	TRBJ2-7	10	ASSLVAHEQY
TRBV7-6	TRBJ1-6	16	ASSSPPGVNLGNSPLH
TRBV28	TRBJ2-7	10	ASSMTGMEQY
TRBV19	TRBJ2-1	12	ASRVWGQGDEQF
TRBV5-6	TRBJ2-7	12	ASSLGLVVYEQY
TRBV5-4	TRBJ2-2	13	ASSLVTGGAGELF
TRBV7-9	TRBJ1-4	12	ASSSRDRSEKLF
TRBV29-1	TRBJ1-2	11	SVEADRVNGYT
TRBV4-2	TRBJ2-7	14	ASSQGGTGNSYEQY
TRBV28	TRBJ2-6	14	ASSLRDRAGANVLT
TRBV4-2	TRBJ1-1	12	ASSQDLGGTEAF
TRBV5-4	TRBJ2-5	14	ASSARGGLRMETQY
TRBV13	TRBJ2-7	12	ASSGQGANYEQY
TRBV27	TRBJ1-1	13	ASSLFASRSTEAF
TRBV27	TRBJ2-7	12	ASSLSGGFYEQY
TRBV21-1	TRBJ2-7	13	ASLGEGIATYEQY
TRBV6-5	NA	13	ASSQTGDSPYEQY
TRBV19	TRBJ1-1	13	ASSIDGDMNTEAF
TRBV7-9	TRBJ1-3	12	ASVAGDTGNTIY
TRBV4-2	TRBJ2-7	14	ASSQDEGTGGYEQY
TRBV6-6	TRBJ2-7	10	ASSYGQYEQY
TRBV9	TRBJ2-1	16	ASSGSQHAGTDYNEQF
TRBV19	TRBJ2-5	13	ASSKPGQVQETQY
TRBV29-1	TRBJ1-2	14	SVEERREANFYGYT
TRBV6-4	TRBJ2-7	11	ASILDRYYEQY
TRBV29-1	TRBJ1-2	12	SVGKLDSFYGYT
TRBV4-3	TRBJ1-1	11	ASSQDTNTEAF
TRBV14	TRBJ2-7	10	ASSQDAYEQY
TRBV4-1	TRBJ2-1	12	ASSQDGVAGKQF
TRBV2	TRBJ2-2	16	ASNERAWTGERTGELF
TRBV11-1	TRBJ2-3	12	ASSPDAGTDTQY
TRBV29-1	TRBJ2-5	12	SVEQPTTQETQY
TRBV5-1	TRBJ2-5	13	ASSLEGPAQETQY
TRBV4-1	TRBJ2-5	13	ASSLPWGQGETQY
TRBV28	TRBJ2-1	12	ASSLYHRADEQF
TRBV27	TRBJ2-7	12	ASSYGQGTYEQY
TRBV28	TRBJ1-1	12	ASSFRSGSTEAF